What follows are 28 T cell receptor beta chains derived from one specimen sequenced in a study of cytomegalovirus exposure and HLA in healthy donors. PCR involved 60 Vbeta and 13 Jbeta primers. The data were produced by immunoSEQ multiplex PCR, yet TCRdb's version contains in-frame clones alone and is incomplete. The table lists approximately 150,000 clones, roughly 85% of them singletons. Source material: PBMCs. These receptors all stem from a male donor in good health and CMV-seronegative.

This clone was counted a few times. The rearrangement links TRBV18 to TRBJ2-7; 12 bases align to TRBD2. The germline V gene encodes CDR1 KGHSH and CDR2 LQKENI. The V gene end was trimmed by 3 bases and the J gene end by 6 bases; junction bases not matched to a gene: 18. The CDR3 covers 19 residues. The CDR3 is CASSPRPTSLPGLAGEQYF. The CDR3 DNA reads as TGTGCCAGCTCACCTCGCCCGACAAGTCTTCCGGGACTAGCGGGCGAGCAGTACTTC.

This clone was counted between two and nine times. The rearrangement joins TRBV5-1 to TRBJ2-1; D gene ambiguous. Germline V gene sequence: CDR1 SGHRS, CDR2 YFSETQ. Trimming stripped 4 bases from V and 4 bases from J, with 12 bases between. CDR3 size: 14 residues. CDR3 residues: CASSPGSAYNEQFF. The DNA for the CDR3 is TGCGCCAGCAGCCCCGGGTCAGCTTACAATGAGCAGTTCTTC.

The chain joins TRBV9 to TRBJ2-3; 9 nucleotides agree with TRBD2. The CDR3 runs 17 residues. J lost 3 bases, V lost 0 bases, and 8 bases had no gene match. CDR1 SGDLS and CDR2 YYNGEE come from the germline V gene. The DNA for the CDR3 is TGTGCCAGCAGCGTAGCTCCGGCGGGAGGGGGGACAGATACGCAGTATTTT. Its protein product is CASSVAPAGGGTDTQYF.

This clone was observed once. This chain uses TRBV7-3 with TRBJ2-5; D perhaps matches TRBD1 (6 bases). This CDR3 comprises 13 residues. The germline gives CDR1 SGHTA, CDR2 FQGTGA. The V end was cut by 5 bases, the J end by 1 base, with 8 bases between. This chain's CDR3 is CASSTGPQETQYF. The CDR3 bases are TGTGCCAGCAGCACAGGGCCCCAAGAGACCCAGTACTTC.

A word on this clone: The conserved phenylalanine or tryptophan is not found at the CDR3 terminus, so this likely reflects a read error. V is TRBV27 and J is TRBJ2-7, with D possibly TRBD2 on 6 matching bases. The CDR3 has 15 residues. Trimming took off 6 bases at V and 2 bases at J, with 17 bases between the two ends. CDR1 and CDR2 (germline): MNHEY, SMNVEV (reference sequence). CDR3 loop: CASSLTLAPPYEQYL. For the CDR3, the DNA is TGTGCCAGCAGCCTAACCCTAGCGCCCCCCTACGAGCAGTACCTC.

The rearrangement uses TRBV5-4 and TRBJ2-7; 9 positions agree with TRBD1. Germline-derived CDR1 and CDR2 are SGHNT and YYREEE (reference sequence). Losses at the gene ends were 3 bases for V and 3 bases for J; bases not matched to a gene: 13. The CDR3 sequence is 17 residues long. CDR3 nucleotides: TGTGCCAGCAGCTACCCCCCCGGGGGACAGGGTGTCTACGAGCAGTACTTC. This sequence encodes CASSYPPGGQGVYEQYF.

V usage is TRBV4-1 and J usage is TRBJ2-4, with D maybe TRBD1 (6 bases). Germline V CDR1 and CDR2: MGHRA, YSYEKL. The V end was cut by 0 bases, the J end by 4 bases, with 13 bases between. The CDR3 covers 16 residues. The CDR3: CASSQDKEQGKNIQYF. CDR3 coding DNA: TGCGCCAGCAGCCAAGATAAGGAACAGGGAAAAAACATTCAGTACTTC.

V gene TRBV7-2 combines with J gene TRBJ1-1; TRBD1 matches 8 bases. With 5 bases clipped from V and 4 bases from J, the junction kept 3 bases outside the gene matches. CDR3 length: 13 residues. CDR1 and CDR2 from the germline V gene are SGHTA and FQGNSA. CDR3: CASSETGATEAFF. DNA of the CDR3: TGTGCCAGCAGCGAGACAGGGGCCACTGAAGCTTTCTTT.

The chain carries TRBV27 and TRBJ2-1; 11 nucleotides line up with TRBD1. Trimming took 4 bases from V and 4 from J; bases not matched to a gene: 6. This CDR3 has 16 residues. Germline CDR1 and CDR2: MNHEY and SMNVEV (reference sequence). CDR3 in amino acids: CASSSRGTGGYNEQFF. The CDR3 DNA reads as TGTGCCAGCAGTTCCCGCGGGACAGGGGGTTACAATGAGCAGTTCTTC.

The V and J genes are TRBV5-6 and TRBJ2-7, with D tentatively TRBD2 (6 bases). The V end was cut by 7 bases, the J end by 5 bases, with 16 bases between. Looked up from germline, CDR1 is SGHDT and CDR2 is YYEEEE. There are 13 residues in the CDR3. The CDR3: CASSRGRYNEQYF. Written as DNA, the CDR3 is TGTGCCAGCTCCAGAGGGAGGTATAACGAGCAGTACTTC.

This chain links TRBV7-9 with TRBJ1-2; no clear D. V was pared by 2 bases and J by 4 bases, with 14 bases between. Germline-derived CDR1 and CDR2 are SEHNR and FQNEAQ (reference sequence). CDR3 length: 15 residues. The CDR3: CASSLFGQIGYGYTF. CDR3 DNA sequence: TGTGCCAGCAGCTTATTTGGGCAGATCGGCTATGGCTACACCTTC.

The chain links TRBV5-1 to TRBJ2-1; D perhaps matches TRBD1 (5 bases). Germline loops: CDR1 SGHRS, CDR2 YFSETQ. V gave up 3 bases and J gave up 2 bases, with 12 bases separating them. This CDR3 comprises 15 residues. CDR3 protein: CASSSQGAAYNEQFF. The DNA of the CDR3 is TGCGCCAGCAGCTCGCAGGGCGCTGCCTACAATGAGCAGTTCTTC.

The V and J genes are TRBV18 and TRBJ1-2; 10 positions match TRBD1. Germline lookup yields CDR1 KGHSH and CDR2 LQKENI. CDR3 length: 15 residues. The J segment lost 0 bases and the V segment lost 3 bases, leaving 1 base of the junction unmatched. CDR3 in DNA: TGTGCCAGCTCACCCGGACAGGGGGCTAACTATGGCTACACCTTC. Translated, it gives CASSPGQGANYGYTF.

The chain links TRBV19 to TRBJ2-7, with 7 bases that match TRBD1. The CDR3 spans 14 residues. Looked up from germline, CDR1 is LNHDA and CDR2 is SQIVND (reference sequence). V dropped 3 bases and J dropped 0; count of bases not matched to a gene: 2. CDR3 sequence (DNA): TGTGCCAGTAGTATCGGGACAGACTCCTACGAGCAGTACTTC. It is translated as CASSIGTDSYEQYF.

This chain links TRBV7-3 with TRBJ1-4; weak D call: TRBD1 (6 bases). CDR3 length: 15 residues. The germline gives CDR1 SGHTA, CDR2 FQGTGA. Trimming cost V 3 bases and J 6 bases, with 14 bases left between them. The CDR3 bases are TGTGCCAGCAGCTTCCGACAGGTGCGGCATGAAAAACTGTTTTTT. Its translation is CASSFRQVRHEKLFF.

This rearrangement joins TRBV28 to TRBJ2-3; 8 bases align to TRBD2. The V segment lost 5 bases and the J segment 2 bases; nucleotides outside the gene matches: 9. Germline CDR1 and CDR2: MDHEN and SYDVKM. This CDR3 has 16 amino acids. Written as DNA, the CDR3 is TGTGCCAGCAGTCCCTTAGCGGGAAAATCCACAGATACGCAGTATTTT. Translation: CASSPLAGKSTDTQYF.

The rearrangement links TRBV4-3 to TRBJ2-1; D might be TRBD2 (5 bases). The V gene lost 1 base and the J gene lost 0 bases, with 7 bases spanning the gap. The CDR3 loop spans 15 amino acids. Germline CDR1 LGHNA, CDR2 YSLEER. In DNA, the CDR3 is TGCGCCAGCAGCCAAGCGGGGAGCTCCTACAATGAGCAGTTCTTC. Translated: CASSQAGSSYNEQFF.

The chain couples TRBV7-3 to TRBJ1-2; 8 nucleotides agree with TRBD1. V dropped 5 bases and J dropped 3; count of bases not matched to a gene: 5. CDR1 is SGHTA and CDR2 is FQGTGA in the germline V gene. This CDR3 has 14 amino acids. CDR3 nucleotides: TGTGCCAGCAGCCTTCAGGGGGCCGACTATGGCTACACCTTC. Its protein is CASSLQGADYGYTF.

V gene TRBV5-1 combines with J gene TRBJ1-5, with D unresolved. The V gene lost 4 bases and the J gene lost 7 bases, with 15 bases spanning the gap. The CDR3 is 14 residues long. CDR1 is SGHRS and CDR2 is YFSETQ in the germline V gene. CDR3 sequence reads: CASSRGPERQPQHF. CDR3 DNA sequence: TGCGCCAGCAGCCGGGGTCCCGAAAGGCAGCCCCAGCATTTT.

This clone showed up just once. J is TRBJ1-1 and V is TRBV6-1, with D hard to call. Per the germline V gene, CDR1 is MNHNS and CDR2 is SASEGT. The CDR3 covers 16 residues. The V and J ends lost 1 base and 0 bases respectively, with 12 bases between them. The chain's CDR3 is CASSEVYKAVNTEAFF. For the CDR3, the DNA is TGTGCCAGCAGTGAAGTTTACAAGGCGGTGAACACTGAAGCTTTCTTT.

This clone was observed a single time. The chain joins TRBV11-3 to TRBJ2-1, with 14 bases identical to TRBD2. The CDR3 runs to 15 residues. Germline CDR1 is SGHNT and CDR2 is YENEEA. After removal of 3 bases from V and 8 bases from J, the junction contained 3 bases not matched to a gene. The CDR3 DNA follows: TGTGCCAGCAGCTTGGGACTAGCGGGGGTCGATGAGCAGTTCTTC. Translation gives CASSLGLAGVDEQFF.

V usage is TRBV13 and J usage is TRBJ1-2, with D possibly matching TRBD1 (6 bases). This CDR3 spans 15 amino acids. V was pared by 3 bases and J by 1 base, with 12 bases between. The germline V gene encodes CDR1 PRHDT and CDR2 FYEKMQ (reference sequence). The DNA for the CDR3 is TGTGCCAGCAGCTTTAATAGGGGGGGTAACTATGGCTACACCTTC. Translating it yields CASSFNRGGNYGYTF.

This clone was found a few times. V usage is TRBV4-1 and J usage is TRBJ2-1; D gene uncertain. Germline V gene sequence: CDR1 MGHRA, CDR2 YSYEKL. The CDR3 spans 11 residues. Deletions cut 3 bases from V and 10 bases from J, with 7 bases between. CDR3 in DNA: TGCGCCAGCAGCCATGCGCGGGAGCAGTTCTTC. This encodes CASSHAREQFF.

This chain links TRBV2 with TRBJ1-1; D possibly corresponds to TRBD1 (5 bases). Trimming cost V 3 bases and J 6 bases, with 17 bases left between them. The germline V gene encodes CDR1 SNHLY and CDR2 FYNNEI. This CDR3 is 15 amino acids long. CDR3 sequence: CASSDSPVGPAEAFF. DNA for the CDR3: TGTGCCAGCAGTGACTCCCCTGTGGGGCCGGCTGAAGCTTTCTTT.

This chain uses TRBV28 with TRBJ1-2; 10 nucleotides match TRBD1. CDR1 and CDR2 (germline): MDHEN, SYDVKM. The CDR3 runs to 16 residues. The V segment lost 6 bases and the J segment 7 bases; nucleotides outside the gene matches: 14. This CDR3 reads CASRPTATTGGGGYTF. The CDR3 DNA sequence: TGTGCCAGCAGGCCCACCGCCACGACAGGGGGCGGTGGCTACACCTTC.

This chain's CDR3 is CASSYSSGGRSHEQYF. The CDR3 bases are TGTGCCAGCAGCTACTCGAGCGGGGGGAGGTCCCACGAGCAGTACTTC. The chain has TRBV7-2 and TRBJ2-7; 9 bases map to TRBD2. This CDR3 has 16 amino acids. From germline, CDR1 is SGHTA and CDR2 FQGNSA. The V and J ends lost 4 bases and 5 bases, in that order; junction bases with no gene match: 12. The complete variable domain, with remaining parts taken from reference TRBV7-2 and TRBJ2-7, reads GAGVSQSPSNKVTEKGKDVELRCDPISGHTALYWYRQSLGQGLEFLIYFQGNSAPDKSGLPSDRFSAERTGGSVSTLTIQRTQQEDSAVYLCASSYSSGGRSHEQYFGPGTRLTVT.

This chain joins TRBV12-5 and TRBJ2-3; D is undetermined. With 1 base removed from V and 1 base from J, the gap between germline ends came to 15 bases. Germline lookup yields CDR1 LGHNT and CDR2 FRNRAP. The CDR3 has 17 amino acids. The CDR3: CASGLAVVRVGTDTQYF. CDR3 nucleotides: TGTGCTAGTGGTTTGGCCGTTGTCCGGGTTGGCACAGATACGCAGTATTTT.

In its sample, this clone was seen once. The chain recombines TRBV28 with TRBJ1-1, with D possibly matching TRBD1 (5 bases). This CDR3 region has 13 residues. CDR1 MDHEN and CDR2 SYDVKM come from the germline V gene. With 5 bases removed from V and 10 bases from J, the gap between germline ends came to 17 bases. Written as DNA, the CDR3 is TGTGCCAGCAGTACGACGCCAGGGCTTCGAGCTTTCTTT. Amino acid sequence: CASSTTPGLRAFF.